Shown below are 20 T cell receptor beta chains from a single sample sequenced in a study of T cell repertoires in cytomegalovirus infection. TCRdb reprocessed the reads via MiXCR and lists one record per CDR3 protein. The table records about 360,000 distinct CDR3 sequences, 15% to 20% of them present only once. Sequences were obtained from PBMCs. The receptors here all came from a human donor in good health (CMV status not recorded). Some clones in this sample may be carry-over from other donors' samples.

The genes are TRBV6-1 and TRBJ2-3; the D gene is possibly TRBD1 (5 bases). The CDR3 totals 14 residues. Trimming left V 5 bases short and J 10 bases short, with 19 bases between. Germline V gives CDR1 MNHNS, CDR2 SASEGT. The CDR3 sequence is CASSSPGAPIAQYF. CDR3 sequence (DNA): TGTGCCAGCAGTTCTCCTGGGGCTCCGATCGCGCAGTATTTT.

This clonotype was counted ten times or more. One junction end does not reproduce the germline sequence, and a read error may be involved. The rearrangement links TRBV7-2 to TRBJ2-1; TRBD2 might be the D (5 bases). Germline V CDR1 and CDR2: SGHTA, FQGNSA. The CDR3 is made up of 12 amino acids. The CDR3 DNA is TGTGCCAGCAACTTAAGAGCGGATGAGCAGTTCTTC. Its translation is CASNLRADEQFF.

This clonotype appeared many times. The chain has TRBV7-2 and TRBJ2-7; D uncertain. Germline V gene lookup returns CDR1 SGHTA and CDR2 FQGNSA. The CDR3 covers 13 residues. The germline V and J ends were trimmed by 2 bases and 2 bases, with 7 bases remaining between them. CDR3 sequence reads: CASSLNRPYEQYF. The CDR3 DNA is TGTGCCAGCAGCTTAAACAGACCCTACGAGCAGTACTTC.

The chain recombines TRBV2 with TRBJ1-1; D is unclear. The V end lost 4 bases, the J end lost 0 bases, and 6 bases lay between the germline ends. The CDR3 consists of 13 residues. Germline V gives CDR1 SNHLY, CDR2 FYNNEI. Here the CDR3 DNA reads TGTGCCAGCAGTGTTGAGATGAACACTGAAGCTTTCTTT. This codes for CASSVEMNTEAFF.

With respect to this clonotype: One end of the junction fails to match germline, which may point to a read error. The chain has TRBV20-1 and TRBJ2-5; unclear D gene. CDR1 and CDR2 from the germline V gene are DFQATT and SNEGSKA (reference sequence). The CDR3 has 10 amino acids. The CDR3, as DNA: TGCAGTGCTTACCAGGAGACCCAGTACTTC. Protein: CSAYQETQYF.

This chain links TRBV12-3 or TRBV12-4 with TRBJ1-5, with D possibly TRBD1 on 6 matching bases. CDR3 length: 14 residues. The ends were cut back, 5 bases at V and 4 bases at J, with 12 bases in the middle. CDR3 protein: CASSIETGNQPQHF. The CDR3 nucleotides read TGTGCCAGCAGTATAGAAACAGGGAATCAGCCCCAGCATTTT.

The gene calls are TRBV5-8 and TRBJ1-2, with TRBD1 identical over 7 bases. The CDR3 sequence is 15 residues long. Losses at the gene ends were 0 bases for V and 4 bases for J; bases not matched to a gene: 6. The germline V gene encodes CDR1 SGHTS and CDR2 YDEGEE. CDR3 nucleotides: TGTGCCAGCAGCTTGGGAGGGGGCGCTGGCTATGGCTACACCTTC. This encodes CASSLGGGAGYGYTF.

This sequence joins TRBV7-9 and TRBJ2-1; maybe TRBD2 (5 bases). Deletions cut 0 bases from V and 7 bases from J, with 19 bases between. Germline V CDR1 and CDR2: SEHNR, FQNEAQ (reference sequence). CDR3 length: 17 amino acids. The CDR3 nucleotides read TGTGCCAGCAGCTTAGCTGTATCGCGGGTTTCGTGGAATGAGCAGTTCTTC. Residues: CASSLAVSRVSWNEQFF.

This clonotype was observed a few times. The chain combines TRBV11-3 with TRBJ2-3; D is perhaps TRBD2 (5 bases). The CDR3 totals 14 residues. CDR1 SGHNT and CDR2 YENEEA come from the germline V gene. V was shortened by 5 bases and J by 2 bases, with 11 bases between the two germline ends. Here the CDR3 reads CASSPGEVTDTQYF. The CDR3 DNA reads TGTGCCAGCAGCCCCGGGGAAGTCACAGATACGCAGTATTTT.

This clonotype was observed many times. This CDR3 is CASSEATGSYTEAFF. The DNA for the CDR3 is TGTGCCAGCAGTGAAGCGACAGGTAGCTACACTGAAGCTTTCTTT. The chain combines TRBV6-1 with TRBJ1-1, with D perhaps matching TRBD1 (6 bases). Germline V gene lookup returns CDR1 MNHNS and CDR2 SASEGT. The CDR3 loop spans 15 amino acids. The V gene lost 0 bases and the J gene lost 3 bases, with 11 bases spanning the gap.

The CDR3 reads CASSSLGGLSGNTIYF. Written as DNA, the CDR3 is TGTGCCAGCAGCTCTTTGGGGGGCCTAAGTGGAAACACCATATATTTT. J is TRBJ1-3 and V is TRBV27, with D possibly being TRBD1 (6 bases). This CDR3 region has 16 residues. CDR1 is MNHEY and CDR2 is SMNVEV in the germline V gene (reference sequence). The V and J ends lost 6 bases and 3 bases respectively, with 18 bases between them.

A note on this clonotype: The CDR3 ends on some other residue instead of the conserved phenylalanine or tryptophan, so this is likely a read error. The chain uses TRBV15 and TRBJ2-6, with D uncertain. V lost 5 bases, J lost 0 bases, and 11 bases lay in between. The CDR3 has 16 residues. Germline V gene sequence: CDR1 LNHNV, CDR2 YYDKDF (reference sequence). CDR3 DNA: TGTGCCACCAGCCACCTGGGCAGCTCTGGGGCCAACGTCCTGACTTCC. Its protein product is CATSHLGSSGANVLTS.

This clonotype was found many times. J is TRBJ1-6 and V is TRBV12-3 or TRBV12-4; D remains ambiguous. The V end was cut by 2 bases, the J end by 8 bases, with 4 bases between. The CDR3 is 12 amino acids. DNA for the CDR3: TGTGCCAGCAGTTTATGGGATTCACCCCTCCACTTT. Translation: CASSLWDSPLHF.

The chain recombines TRBV29-1 with TRBJ2-4; D remains ambiguous. This CDR3 comprises 13 residues. Germline values: CDR1 SQVTM, CDR2 ANQGSEA. V was cut by 4 bases and J by 7 bases, with 14 bases left in between. CDR3 DNA sequence: TGCAGCGTTGCTCAATACTTTCTGAACATTCAGTACTTC. The encoded protein is CSVAQYFLNIQYF.

The table lists this clonotype with many counts. V usage is TRBV7-2 and J usage is TRBJ1-1; no definite D call. This CDR3 has 14 residues. Germline CDR1 is SGHTA and CDR2 is FQGNSA. V lost 2 bases and J lost 3, with 10 bases in between. The CDR3 sequence: CASSLRRPDTEAFF. The CDR3 DNA follows: TGTGCCAGCAGCTTACGGAGGCCGGACACTGAAGCTTTCTTT. Variable domain in full (rest from reference TRBV7-2 and TRBJ1-1): GAGVSQSPSNKVTEKGKDVELRCDPISGHTALYWYRQSLGQGLEFLIYFQGNSAPDKSGLPSDRFSAERTGGSVSTLTIQRTQQEDSAVYLCASSLRRPDTEAFFGQGTRLTVV.

In its sample, this clonotype was seen many times. The J gene is TRBJ2-1, the V gene TRBV7-2; 11 bases agree with TRBD2. The CDR3 contains 14 residues. With 3 bases clipped from V and 8 bases from J, the junction kept 3 bases outside the gene matches. CDR1 is SGHTA, CDR2 FQGNSA, per germline. CDR3 residues: CASSFSGGAYEQFF. The CDR3 bases are TGTGCCAGCAGCTTTAGCGGGGGGGCCTATGAGCAGTTCTTC.

This clonotype was counted ten times or more. CDR3 region: CASSSRGGRGVGTQYF. Here the CDR3 DNA reads TGTGCCAGCAGCTCGAGGGGCGGGAGGGGGGTGGGGACCCAGTACTTC. V is TRBV7-2 and J is TRBJ2-5; 9 nucleotides align to TRBD2. The J segment lost 7 bases and the V segment lost 4 bases, leaving 13 bases of the junction unmatched. Per germline, CDR1 SGHTA and CDR2 FQGNSA. The CDR3 has 16 residues.

This chain uses TRBV27 with TRBJ1-2, with 8 positions matching TRBD1. V shed 3 bases, J shed 6 bases, and the junction held 3 bases outside the gene matches. The germline V gene encodes CDR1 MNHEY and CDR2 SMNVEV (reference sequence). The CDR3 is 13 amino acids. This CDR3 is CASSFSGGNGYTF. The CDR3 bases are TGTGCCAGCAGTTTCTCAGGGGGCAATGGCTACACCTTC.

V is TRBV6-2 or TRBV6-3 and J is TRBJ1-5, with no clear D. The V and J ends lost 8 bases and 6 bases respectively, with 14 bases between them. The CDR3 is made up of 13 amino acids. Germline V gene sequence: CDR1 MNHEY, CDR2 SVGEGT. The CDR3: CASGILGRQPQHF. CDR3 nucleotides: TGTGCCAGCGGAATCCTCGGGCGTCAGCCCCAGCATTTT.

The gene calls are TRBV2 and TRBJ1-1, with D unresolved. Germline V CDR1 and CDR2: SNHLY, FYNNEI. Trimming left V 4 bases short and J 0 bases short, with 12 bases between. CDR3 length: 15 residues. DNA for the CDR3: TGTGCCAGCAGTGCCCGGGCGGGGTTGAACACTGAAGCTTTCTTT. Its protein product is CASSARAGLNTEAFF.